These 18 T cell receptor beta chains were all obtained from the same sample, sequenced in a study of T-cell memory formation after mild COVID-19. TCRdb reprocessed the 5' RACE reads via MiXCR and lists one record per CDR3 protein. The table has about 140,000 distinct CDR3 sequences, 11% to 15% seen once. The sample comprised PBMCs or a T cell subset sorted from them (not recorded which). The origin of the receptors is an adult woman who had mild COVID-19 (a few samples of this study predate the infection). Cell type and time point are not known.

This clonotype was detected only a few times. This chain uses TRBV7-3 with TRBJ2-5; 15 nucleotides align to TRBD2. The germline V gene encodes CDR1 SGHTA and CDR2 FQGTGA. This CDR3 is built from 15 residues. The J segment lost 5 bases and the V segment lost 5 bases, leaving 3 bases of the junction unmatched. The CDR3 DNA sequence: TGTGCCAGCAGCCAAGGACTAGCGGGAGGGGAGACCCAGTACTTC. Its protein product is CASSQGLAGGETQYF.

V is TRBV9 and J is TRBJ2-1; TRBD2 matches at 13 bases. The CDR3 loop spans 16 amino acids. Germline V gene data show CDR1 as SGDLS and CDR2 as YYNGEE. V shed 3 bases, J shed 6 bases, and the junction held 6 bases outside the gene matches. This CDR3 reads CASSAGLAGLGNEQFF. DNA for the CDR3: TGTGCCAGCAGCGCGGGACTAGCGGGACTGGGCAATGAGCAGTTCTTC.

This clonotype was detected a few times. CDR3 coding DNA: TGTGCCAGCAGCTCGATCTCAAATGAGCAGTTCTTC. Protein: CASSSISNEQFF. The chain combines TRBV11-3 with TRBJ2-1; D gene uncertain. Between the trimmed V and J ends, which lost 4 bases and 7 bases, there was a span of 8 bases. Germline lookup yields CDR1 SGHNT and CDR2 YENEEA. CDR3 size: 12 residues.

This clonotype was detected a few times. J is TRBJ2-1 and V is TRBV20-1, with 11 bases matching TRBD2. Germline CDR1 DFQATT, CDR2 SNEGSKA (reference sequence). This CDR3 spans 15 amino acids. Trimming took 6 bases from V and 4 from J; bases not matched to a gene: 8. The CDR3 protein is CSAPTSGIHYNEQFF. CDR3 nucleotides: TGCAGTGCCCCGACTAGCGGGATTCATTACAATGAGCAGTTCTTC.

This clonotype showed up just a few times. The V and J genes are TRBV2 and TRBJ2-7; D perhaps matches TRBD1 (5 bases). The V gene's germline CDR1 is SNHLY and CDR2 FYNNEI. Trimming stripped 6 bases from V and 5 bases from J, with 14 bases between. The CDR3 covers 13 residues. CDR3 protein: CASRWGSRDEQYF. The CDR3 DNA sequence: TGTGCCAGCAGATGGGGCTCACGGGACGAGCAGTACTTC.

There are a few counts of this clonotype. The V gene is TRBV18, the J gene TRBJ2-5, with D possibly matching TRBD1 (6 bases). Trimming stripped 2 bases from V and 2 bases from J, with 6 bases between. The CDR3 contains 13 residues. Germline loops: CDR1 KGHSH, CDR2 LQKENI. In nucleotides, the CDR3 is TGTGCCAGCTCACCAACAGGGCAAGAGACCCAGTACTTC. Translation: CASSPTGQETQYF.

The chain combines TRBV19 with TRBJ2-7; 10 bases agree with TRBD1. Germline CDR1 is LNHDA and CDR2 is SQIVND (reference sequence). V lost 5 bases and J lost 0; bases outside the gene matches: 7. The CDR3 is made up of 16 amino acids. In DNA, the CDR3 is TGTGCCAGTAGTTGGTCGGGGACAGGGGTCTCCTACGAGCAGTACTTC. Translation gives CASSWSGTGVSYEQYF.

This clonotype has just a few counts. This chain connects TRBV2 to TRBJ1-1; a possible D gene is TRBD1 (6 bases). V was pared by 7 bases and J by 3 bases, with 12 bases between. The germline CDR1 and CDR2 sequences are SNHLY and FYNNEI. The CDR3 is 13 amino acids. The CDR3 here is CASNPGQHTEAFF. Written as DNA, the CDR3 is TGTGCCAGCAACCCCGGACAGCACACTGAAGCTTTCTTT.

There are a few counts of this clonotype. This chain links TRBV2 with TRBJ2-7, with no clear D. The CDR3 sequence is 11 residues long. The germline V and J ends were trimmed by 8 bases and 2 bases, with 7 bases remaining between them. CDR1 SNHLY and CDR2 FYNNEI come from the germline V gene. The CDR3 region has the DNA TGTGCCAGCCGGCCAGCCTACGAGCAGTACTTC. Protein product: CASRPAYEQYF.

This rearrangement joins TRBV5-1 to TRBJ1-2, with 7 bases matching TRBD1. The ends lost 5 bases at V and 6 bases at J; junction bases unmatched: 4. The CDR3 length is 12 residues. Germline CDR1 SGHRS, CDR2 YFSETQ. The CDR3 bases are TGCGCCAGCAGGACAGGGTGGAATGGCTACACCTTC. This translates into CASRTGWNGYTF.

This clonotype was seen repeatedly, ten times or more. The V call is TRBV27, the J call TRBJ2-7; D gene unclear. V lost 0 bases, J lost 2 bases, and 2 bases lay in between. Germline V gene sequence: CDR1 MNHEY, CDR2 SMNVEV (reference sequence). CDR3 size: 12 residues. The chain's CDR3 is CASSLSPYEQYF. DNA for the CDR3: TGTGCCAGCAGTTTATCCCCCTACGAGCAGTACTTC.

A few counts support this clonotype. In DNA, the CDR3 is TGTGCCATCAGTGTCGGGGACAGCTCTGGAAACACCATATATTTT. Amino acid sequence: CAISVGDSSGNTIYF. The chain has TRBV10-3 and TRBJ1-3; TRBD1 aligns across 7 bases. Per the germline V gene, CDR1 is ENHRY and CDR2 is SYGVKD. The trim removed 4 bases at V and 0 bases at J, leaving 3 bases unmatched. The CDR3 covers 15 residues.

This clonotype has just a few counts. This sequence joins TRBV7-9 and TRBJ2-7, with 10 bases identical to TRBD2. This CDR3 spans 18 amino acids. Trimming at V came to 5 bases and at J to 0 bases, leaving 13 bases not matched to a gene. In germline, CDR1 is SEHNR, CDR2 FQNEAQ (reference sequence). The CDR3 region has the DNA TGTGCCAGCAGCCCGCCGGGACTAGCGATTGAATTCTCCTACGAGCAGTACTTC. It translates to CASSPPGLAIEFSYEQYF. The full variable domain, in which reference TRBV7-9 and TRBJ2-7 provide the parts outside the CDR3, is DTGVSQNPRHKITKRGQNVTFRCDPISEHNRLYWYRQTLGQGPEFLTYFQNEAQLEKSRLLSDRFSAERPKGSFSTLEIQRTEQGDSAMYLCASSPPGLAIEFSYEQYFGPGTRLTVT.

This clonotype was counted between two and nine times. The chain recombines TRBV12-3 or TRBV12-4 with TRBJ2-7, with TRBD1 as a possible D gene (6 bases). The germline V and J ends were trimmed by 4 bases and 2 bases, with 12 bases remaining between them. The CDR3 runs 14 residues. CDR3 amino acids: CASSWGHQAYEQYF. The CDR3 region has the DNA TGTGCCAGCAGTTGGGGACATCAAGCCTACGAGCAGTACTTC.

The sample holds a few counts of this clonotype. The chain joins TRBV4-1 to TRBJ2-3; tentative D call: TRBD2 (6 bases). Germline loops: CDR1 MGHRA, CDR2 YSYEKL. V was cut by 1 base and J by 2 bases, with 13 bases left in between. This CDR3 has 16 residues. Here the CDR3 reads CASSQARAGPTDTQYF. In nucleotides, the CDR3 is TGCGCCAGCAGCCAAGCTAGAGCGGGTCCCACAGATACGCAGTATTTT.

This clonotype has ten or more counts. This sequence joins TRBV7-3 and TRBJ2-3, with D unresolved. This CDR3 is 13 amino acids long. V was pared by 1 base and J by 4 bases, with 6 bases between. Germline lookup yields CDR1 SGHTA and CDR2 FQGTGA. CDR3 sequence (DNA): TGTGCCAGCAGCTTAATACATTCAGATACGCAGTATTTT. Its translation is CASSLIHSDTQYF.

CDR3 loop: CSARVGPQETQYF. The CDR3 bases are TGCAGTGCTAGAGTCGGGCCTCAAGAGACCCAGTACTTC. The rearrangement uses TRBV20-1 and TRBJ2-5; no clear D gene. This CDR3 has 13 residues. Germline V gene lookup returns CDR1 DFQATT and CDR2 SNEGSKA (reference sequence). Trimming took 1 base from V and 2 from J, leaving 8 bases between them.

This clonotype was found a few times. V is TRBV27 and J is TRBJ2-7; a possible D gene is TRBD2 (6 bases). The length of the CDR3 is 13 residues. CDR1 is MNHEY and CDR2 is SMNVEV in the germline V gene (reference sequence). The germline V and J ends were trimmed by 7 bases and 0 bases, with 10 bases remaining between them. The CDR3, as DNA: TGTGCCAGCACCTCGCGGGACTCCTACGAGCAGTACTTC. Protein product: CASTSRDSYEQYF.